This T cell receptor (beta chain) emerged from a study of cytotoxic CD8 clonotypes in ibrutinib-treated CLL. Generated by immunoSEQ multiplex PCR, the TCRdb table keeps only in-frame clones and is missing some. The sample lists around 70,000 clones, 90% seen once, with 3% to 3.5% in the top ten. V was pared by 5 bases and J by 11 bases, with 11 bases of the junction left unmatched. In germline, CDR1 is LNHDA, CDR2 SQIVND (reference sequence). The CDR3 covers 14 residues. The chain is built from TRBV19 and TRBJ2-7; 11 bases match TRBD2. The sequence derives from a human donor with chronic lymphocytic leukemia. This material consisted of PBMCs, taken after 12 months of ibrutinib treatment. Written as DNA, the CDR3 is TGTGCCAGTAGTCCAACTAGCGGGAGCTGGATTGAGTACTTC. This gives the protein CASSPTSGSWIEYF.